This T cell receptor (beta chain) comes out of a study of immunodeficiency (dated by TCRdb to about 2019). At the level of the whole study: Repertoire analysis was performed to search for VDJ recombination defects and oligoclonality.

Summary of the overall study and its limitations: Based on top-100 and total clonotype frequencies, severe oligoclonality showed up in patient CD8+ T cells, whereas patient CD4+ T cells did not show severe oligoclonality. In the entropy comparisons of patients against healthy controls, patients were shown as n=3 (open circles), and an effect of thymic development was suggested only as a possibility. Compared with control CD8+ T cells, patient CD8+ T cells had restricted TRB V-J pairing and reduced productive entropy.

As regards this clone: Its antigen remains undetermined. No per-base quality is available; no much larger clone lies one base away.

From cysteine to phenylalanine, the CDR3 is 16 amino acids long. Left in the record is the CDR3 DNA by itself, 48 bases read in frame from the first base. For CDR1 and CDR2, the germline V gene lists MDHEN and SYDVKM. V and J are truncated by 1 base and 0 bases respectively, leaving an intervening sequence of 9 bases. Genomic DNA was extracted using the QIAamp DNA Blood Mini Kit and was submitted for immunoSEQ repertoire analysis. A standard quantity of genomic DNA template was used for amplification of CDR3 regions by multiplex PCR. The PCR products underwent sequencing on an Illumina platform. From the authors' description of their analysis: Sequences were mapped to a reference, using V, D and J gene definitions from IMGT. Closely related sequences were merged by a nearest-neighbor clustering algorithm so that PCR and sequencing errors were removed. V, D and J usage was analyzed in productive unique and total sequences using ImmunoSEQ Analyzer tools and R version 3.6.1. TCRdb's version of the immuneACCESS table is confined to in-frame rearrangements and falls short of the full clone set. An unresolved V gene accounts for under half of the shortfall where checked; the remainder is of unknown origin. Clonal size and the V and J genes are those of that table, whereas D and trimming came from the DNA. The sample table lists over 300 clones, 93% of them with a count of one. Clones ranked in the top ten supply approximately 56% of the sample.

Before TCR sequencing, CD3+CD8+ T cells were sorted out of fresh PBMCs. The chain links TRBV28 with TRBJ2-2; 6 matching bases give a weak D call of TRBD2. Sequencing was done on a sample of CD8+ T cells from blood. The TCR sequence derives from a girl aged 2 to 10. The CDR3 reads as follows: CASSLLGGANTGELFF. The DNA sequence reads TGTGCCAGCAGTTTATTGGGGGGAGCGAACACCGGGGAGCTGTTTTTT.